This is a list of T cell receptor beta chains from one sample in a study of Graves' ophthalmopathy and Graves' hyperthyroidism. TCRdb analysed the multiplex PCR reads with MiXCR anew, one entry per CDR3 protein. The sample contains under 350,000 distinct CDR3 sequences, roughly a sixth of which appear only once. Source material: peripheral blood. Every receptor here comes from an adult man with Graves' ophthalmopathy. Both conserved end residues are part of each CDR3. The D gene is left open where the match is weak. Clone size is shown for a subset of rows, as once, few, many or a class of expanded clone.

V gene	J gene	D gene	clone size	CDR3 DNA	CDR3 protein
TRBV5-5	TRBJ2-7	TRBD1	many	TGTGCCAGCAGCTTGTATCCAGGGACAGGGGCCTACGAGCAGTACTTC	CASSLYPGTGAYEQYF
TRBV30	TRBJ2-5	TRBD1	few	TGTGCCTGGAGGGGGACAGGGTCCGAGACCCAGTACTTC	CAWRGTGSETQYF
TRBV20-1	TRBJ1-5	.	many	TGCAGTGCTAGAGGAGTAGGTATCCTCGCGGCCCAGCATTTT	CSARGVGILAAQHF
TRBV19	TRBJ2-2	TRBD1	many	TGTGCCAGTAGGAAGGGACAGGGTAACACCGGGGAGCTGTTTTTT	CASRKGQGNTGELFF
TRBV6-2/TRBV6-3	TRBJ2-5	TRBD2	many	TGTGCCAGCAGTTACTCAGCGGGAGGTCTCGGGGAGACCCAGTACTTC	CASSYSAGGLGETQYF
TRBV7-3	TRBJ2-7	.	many	TGTGCCAGCAGCTTAGACGCCTCCTACGAGCAGTACTTC	CASSLDASYEQYF
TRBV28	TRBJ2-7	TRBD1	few	TGTGCCAGCAGTTTATACAAGAGACAGGGGTGGTCCTACGAGCAGTACTTC	CASSLYKRQGWSYEQYF
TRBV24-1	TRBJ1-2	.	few	TGTGCCACCAGTGAAGGGCAGAGCTATGGCTACACCTTC	CATSEGQSYGYTF
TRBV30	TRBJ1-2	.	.	TGTGCCTGGAGTGCAGGACGGTACACCTATGGCTACACCTTC	CAWSAGRYTYGYTF
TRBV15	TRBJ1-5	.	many	TGTGCCACCAATAACCGACGGGAAGGTCAGCCCCAGCATTTT	CATNNRREGQPQHF
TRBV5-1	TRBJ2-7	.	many	TGCGCCAGCAGCTTGGGTCTAGCGAGGGAGCAGTACTTC	CASSLGLAREQYF
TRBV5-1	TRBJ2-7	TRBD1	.	TGCGCCAGCAGCTCAAACAGGGGCGAGCAGTACTTC	CASSSNRGEQYF
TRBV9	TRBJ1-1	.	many	TGTGCCAGCACCGAGTGGGACATGAACACTGAAGCTTTCTTT	CASTEWDMNTEAFF
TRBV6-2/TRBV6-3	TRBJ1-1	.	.	TGTGCCAGCACCGCCCCACCGGGTACGAACACTGAAGCTTTCTTT	CASTAPPGTNTEAFF